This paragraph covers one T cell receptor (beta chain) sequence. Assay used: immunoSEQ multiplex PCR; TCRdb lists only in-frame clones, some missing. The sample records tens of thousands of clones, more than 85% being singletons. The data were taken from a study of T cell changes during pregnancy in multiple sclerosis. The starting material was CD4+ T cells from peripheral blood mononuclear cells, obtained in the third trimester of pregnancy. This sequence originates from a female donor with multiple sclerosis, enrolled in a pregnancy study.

CDR3 DNA: TGTGCCAGCAGCTCCCCCCAGGGGGGCTCCTACAATGAGCAGTTCTTC. Its translation is CASSSPQGGSYNEQFF. This chain joins TRBV11-2 and TRBJ2-1; D might be TRBD1 (7 bases). CDR1 is SGHAT and CDR2 is FQNNGV in the germline V gene. The CDR3 runs to 16 residues. V was shortened by 4 bases and J by 0 bases, with 13 bases between the two germline ends.